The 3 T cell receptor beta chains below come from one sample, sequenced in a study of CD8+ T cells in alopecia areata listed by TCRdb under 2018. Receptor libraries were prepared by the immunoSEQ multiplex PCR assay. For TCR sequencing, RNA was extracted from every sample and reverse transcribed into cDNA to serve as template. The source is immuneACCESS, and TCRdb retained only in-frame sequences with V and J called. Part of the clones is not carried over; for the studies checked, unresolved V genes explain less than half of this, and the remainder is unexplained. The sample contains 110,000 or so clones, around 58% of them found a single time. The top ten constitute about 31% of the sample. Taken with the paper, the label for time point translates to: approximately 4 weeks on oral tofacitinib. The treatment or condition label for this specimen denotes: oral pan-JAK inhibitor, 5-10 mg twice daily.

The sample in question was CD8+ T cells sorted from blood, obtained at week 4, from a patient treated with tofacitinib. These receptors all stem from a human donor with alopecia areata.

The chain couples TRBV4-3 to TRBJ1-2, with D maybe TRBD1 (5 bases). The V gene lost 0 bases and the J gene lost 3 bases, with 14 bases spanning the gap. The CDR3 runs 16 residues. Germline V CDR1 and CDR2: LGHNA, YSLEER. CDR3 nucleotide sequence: TGCGCCAGCAGCCAAGATCGCAACGAGGGGTACTATGGCTACACCTTC. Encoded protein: CASSQDRNEGYYGYTF.

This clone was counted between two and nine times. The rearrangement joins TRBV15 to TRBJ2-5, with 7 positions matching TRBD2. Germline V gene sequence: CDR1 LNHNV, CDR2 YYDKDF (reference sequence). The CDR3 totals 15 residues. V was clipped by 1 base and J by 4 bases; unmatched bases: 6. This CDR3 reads CATSRGDREAETQYF. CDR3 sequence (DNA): TGTGCCACCAGCAGAGGGGATCGGGAGGCAGAGACCCAGTACTTC.

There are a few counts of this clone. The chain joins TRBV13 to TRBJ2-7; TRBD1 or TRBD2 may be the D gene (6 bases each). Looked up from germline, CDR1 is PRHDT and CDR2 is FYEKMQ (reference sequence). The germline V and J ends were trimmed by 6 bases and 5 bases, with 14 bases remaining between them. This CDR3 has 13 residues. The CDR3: CASSPVGGDEQYF. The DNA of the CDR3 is TGTGCCAGCAGTCCCGTGGGGGGCGACGAGCAGTACTTC.